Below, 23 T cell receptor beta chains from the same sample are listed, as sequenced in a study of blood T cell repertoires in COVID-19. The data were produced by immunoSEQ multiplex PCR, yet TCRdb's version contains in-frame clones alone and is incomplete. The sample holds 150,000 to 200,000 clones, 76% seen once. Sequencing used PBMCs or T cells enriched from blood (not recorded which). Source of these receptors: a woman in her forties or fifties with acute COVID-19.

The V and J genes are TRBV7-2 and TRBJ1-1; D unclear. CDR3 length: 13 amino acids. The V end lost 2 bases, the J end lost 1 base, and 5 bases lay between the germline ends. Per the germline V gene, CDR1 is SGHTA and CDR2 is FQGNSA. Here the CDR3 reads CASSLRRNTEAFF. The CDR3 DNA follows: TGTGCCAGCAGCTTAAGGAGGAACACTGAAGCTTTCTTT. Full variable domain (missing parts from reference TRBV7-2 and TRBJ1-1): GAGVSQSPSNKVTEKGKDVELRCDPISGHTALYWYRQSLGQGLEFLIYFQGNSAPDKSGLPSDRFSAERTGGSVSTLTIQRTQQEDSAVYLCASSLRRNTEAFFGQGTRLTVV.

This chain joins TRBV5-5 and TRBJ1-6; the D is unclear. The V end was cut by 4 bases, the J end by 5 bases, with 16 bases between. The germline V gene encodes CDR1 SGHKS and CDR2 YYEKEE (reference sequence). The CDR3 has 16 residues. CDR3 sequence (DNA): TGTGCCAGCAGCCCCCTAGCTCTGATCAATAATTCACCCCTCCACTTT. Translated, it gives CASSPLALINNSPLHF. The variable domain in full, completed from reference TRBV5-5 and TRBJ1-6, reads DAGVTQSPTHLIKTRGQQVTLRCSPISGHKSVSWYQQVLGQGPQFIFQYYEKEERGRGNFPDRFSARQFPNYSSELNVNALLLGDSALYLCASSPLALINNSPLHFGNGTRLTVT.

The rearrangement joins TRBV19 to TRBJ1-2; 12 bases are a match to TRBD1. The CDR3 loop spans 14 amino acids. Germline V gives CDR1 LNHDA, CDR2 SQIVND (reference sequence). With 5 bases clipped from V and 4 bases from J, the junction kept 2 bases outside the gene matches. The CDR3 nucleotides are TGTGCCAGTAGTCCGGGACAGGGGGCCTATGGCTACACCTTC. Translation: CASSPGQGAYGYTF.

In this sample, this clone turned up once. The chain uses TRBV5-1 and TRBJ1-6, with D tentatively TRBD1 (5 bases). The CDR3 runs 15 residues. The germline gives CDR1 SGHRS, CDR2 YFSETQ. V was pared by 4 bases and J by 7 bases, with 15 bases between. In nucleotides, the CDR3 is TGCGCCAGCAGCCTGCGACAGCGATGGAATTCACCCCTCCACTTT. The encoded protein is CASSLRQRWNSPLHF.

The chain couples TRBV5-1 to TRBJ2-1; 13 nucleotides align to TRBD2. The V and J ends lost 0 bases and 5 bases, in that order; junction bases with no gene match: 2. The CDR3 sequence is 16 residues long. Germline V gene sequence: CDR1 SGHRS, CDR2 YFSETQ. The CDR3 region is CASSLGGLAGDNEQFF. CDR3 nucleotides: TGCGCCAGCAGCTTGGGAGGACTAGCGGGAGACAATGAGCAGTTCTTC.

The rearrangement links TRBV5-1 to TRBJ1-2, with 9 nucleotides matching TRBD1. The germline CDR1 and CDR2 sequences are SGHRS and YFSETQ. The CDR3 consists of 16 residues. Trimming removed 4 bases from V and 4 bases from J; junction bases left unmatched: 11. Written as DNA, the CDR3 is TGCGCCAGCAGCGGGACAGGGAGGGTTGACGCCTATGGCTACACCTTC. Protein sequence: CASSGTGRVDAYGYTF.

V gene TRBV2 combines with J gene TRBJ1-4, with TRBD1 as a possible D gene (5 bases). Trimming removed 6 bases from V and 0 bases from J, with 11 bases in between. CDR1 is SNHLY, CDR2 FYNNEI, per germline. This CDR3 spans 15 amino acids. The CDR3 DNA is TGTGCCAGCAGCAAAGAACAGGCAACTAATGAAAAACTGTTTTTT. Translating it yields CASSKEQATNEKLFF. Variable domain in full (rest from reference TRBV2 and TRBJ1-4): EPEVTQTPSHQVTQMGQEVILRCVPISNHLYFYWYRQILGQKVEFLVSFYNNEISEKSEIFDDQFSVERPDGSNFTLKIRSTKLEDSAMYFCASSKEQATNEKLFFGSGTQLSVL.

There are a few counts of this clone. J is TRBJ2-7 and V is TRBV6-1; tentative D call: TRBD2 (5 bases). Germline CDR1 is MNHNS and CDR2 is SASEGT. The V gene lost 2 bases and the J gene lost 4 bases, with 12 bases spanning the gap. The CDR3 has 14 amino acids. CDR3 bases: TGTGCCAGCAGTGAACTATCTAGCAGGTACGAGCAGTACGTC. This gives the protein CASSELSSRYEQYV.

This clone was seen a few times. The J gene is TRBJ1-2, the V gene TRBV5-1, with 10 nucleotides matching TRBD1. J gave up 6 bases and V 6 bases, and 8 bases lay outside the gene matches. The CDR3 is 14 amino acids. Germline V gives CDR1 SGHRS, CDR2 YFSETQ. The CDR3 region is CASTSGQGFHGYTF. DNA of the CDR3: TGCGCCAGCACGTCGGGACAGGGGTTCCATGGCTACACCTTC.

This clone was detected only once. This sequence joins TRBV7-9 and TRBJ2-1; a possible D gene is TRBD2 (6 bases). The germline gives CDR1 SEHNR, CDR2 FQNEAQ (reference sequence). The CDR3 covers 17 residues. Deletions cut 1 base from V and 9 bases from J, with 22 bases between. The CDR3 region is CASSLGGGHFPAGEQFF. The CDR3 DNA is TGTGCCAGCAGCTTAGGGGGAGGACACTTTCCCGCAGGTGAGCAGTTCTTC.

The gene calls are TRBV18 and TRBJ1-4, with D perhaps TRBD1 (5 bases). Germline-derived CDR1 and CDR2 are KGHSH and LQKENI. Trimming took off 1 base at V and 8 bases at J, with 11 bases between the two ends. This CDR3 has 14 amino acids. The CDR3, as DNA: TGTGCCAGCTCACCACTGGACACCGCCGAAAAACTGTTTTTT. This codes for CASSPLDTAEKLFF.

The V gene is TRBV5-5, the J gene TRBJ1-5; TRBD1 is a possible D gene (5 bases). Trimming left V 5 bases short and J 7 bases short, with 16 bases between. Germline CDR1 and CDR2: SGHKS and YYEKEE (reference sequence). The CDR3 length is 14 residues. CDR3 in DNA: TGTGCCAGCAGGGATAGGGGCATGGAACAGCCCCAGCATTTT. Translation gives CASRDRGMEQPQHF. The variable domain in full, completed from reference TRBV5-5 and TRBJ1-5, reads DAGVTQSPTHLIKTRGQQVTLRCSPISGHKSVSWYQQVLGQGPQFIFQYYEKEERGRGNFPDRFSARQFPNYSSELNVNALLLGDSALYLCASRDRGMEQPQHFGDGTRLSIL.

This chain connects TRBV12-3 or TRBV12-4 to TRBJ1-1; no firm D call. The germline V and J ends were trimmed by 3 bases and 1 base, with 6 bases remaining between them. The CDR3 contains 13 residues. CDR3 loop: CASSFRGNTEAFF. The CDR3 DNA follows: TGTGCCAGCAGTTTCAGAGGGAACACTGAAGCTTTCTTT.

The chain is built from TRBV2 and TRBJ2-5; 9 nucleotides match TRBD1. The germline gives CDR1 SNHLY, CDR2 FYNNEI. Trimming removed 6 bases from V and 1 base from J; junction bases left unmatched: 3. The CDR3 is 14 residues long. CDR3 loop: CASSRTGAQETQYF. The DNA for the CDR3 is TGTGCCAGCAGCCGGACAGGGGCCCAAGAGACCCAGTACTTC.

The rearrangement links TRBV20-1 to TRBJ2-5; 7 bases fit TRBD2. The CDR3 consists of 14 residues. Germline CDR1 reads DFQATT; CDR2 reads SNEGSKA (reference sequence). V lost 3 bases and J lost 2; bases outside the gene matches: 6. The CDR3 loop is CSASLAGVQETQYF. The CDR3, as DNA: TGCAGTGCTAGTTTGGCGGGGGTACAAGAGACCCAGTACTTC.

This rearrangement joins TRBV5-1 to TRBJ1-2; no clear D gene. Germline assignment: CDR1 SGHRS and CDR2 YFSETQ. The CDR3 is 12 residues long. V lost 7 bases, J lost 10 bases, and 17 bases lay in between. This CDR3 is CASGDGGSPYTF. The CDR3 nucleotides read TGCGCCAGCGGGGATGGAGGGAGCCCCTACACCTTC.

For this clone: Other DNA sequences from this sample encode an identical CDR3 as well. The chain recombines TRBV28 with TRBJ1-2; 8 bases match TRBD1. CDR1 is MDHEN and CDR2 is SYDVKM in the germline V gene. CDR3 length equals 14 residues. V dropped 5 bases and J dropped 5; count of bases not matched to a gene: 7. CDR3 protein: CASSPPGQAYGYTF. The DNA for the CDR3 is TGTGCCAGCAGTCCCCCGGGACAGGCTTATGGCTACACCTTC.

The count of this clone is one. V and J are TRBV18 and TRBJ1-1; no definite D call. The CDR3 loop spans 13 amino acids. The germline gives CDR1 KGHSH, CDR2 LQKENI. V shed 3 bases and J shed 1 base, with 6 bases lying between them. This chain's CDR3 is CASSPNWNTEAFF. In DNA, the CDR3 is TGTGCCAGCTCACCCAATTGGAACACTGAAGCTTTCTTT.

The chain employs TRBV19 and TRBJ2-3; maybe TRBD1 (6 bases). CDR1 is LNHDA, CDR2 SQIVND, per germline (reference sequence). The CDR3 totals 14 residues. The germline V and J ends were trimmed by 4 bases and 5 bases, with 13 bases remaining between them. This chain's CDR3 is CASSSRDTRDTQYF. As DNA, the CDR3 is TGTGCCAGTAGTAGCCGGGACACAAGAGATACGCAGTATTTT.

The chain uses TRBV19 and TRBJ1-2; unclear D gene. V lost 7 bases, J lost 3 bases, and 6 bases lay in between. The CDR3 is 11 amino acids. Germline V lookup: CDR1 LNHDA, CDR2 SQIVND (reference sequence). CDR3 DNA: TGTGCCAGTACGCGGGACTATGGCTACACCTTC. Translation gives CASTRDYGYTF.

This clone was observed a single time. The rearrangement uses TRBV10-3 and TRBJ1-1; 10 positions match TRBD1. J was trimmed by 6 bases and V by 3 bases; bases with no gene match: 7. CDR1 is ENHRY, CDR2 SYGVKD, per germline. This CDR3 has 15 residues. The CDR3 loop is CAISDKDRGVAEAFF. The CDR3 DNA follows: TGTGCCATCAGTGACAAGGACAGGGGGGTCGCTGAAGCTTTCTTT.

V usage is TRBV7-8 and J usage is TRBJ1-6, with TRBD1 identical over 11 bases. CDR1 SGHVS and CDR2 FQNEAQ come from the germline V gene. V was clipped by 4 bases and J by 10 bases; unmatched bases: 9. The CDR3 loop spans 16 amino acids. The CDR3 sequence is CASSSLAGQGGSPLHF. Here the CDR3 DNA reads TGTGCCAGCAGCTCCTTAGCGGGACAGGGGGGATCACCCCTCCACTTT.

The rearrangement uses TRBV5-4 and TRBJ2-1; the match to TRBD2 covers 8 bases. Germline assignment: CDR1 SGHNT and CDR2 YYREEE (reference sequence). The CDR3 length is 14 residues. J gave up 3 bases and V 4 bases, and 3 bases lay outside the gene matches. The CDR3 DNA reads TGTGCCAGCAGCCGGGGGGGCGTCTACAATGAGCAGTTCTTC. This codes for CASSRGGVYNEQFF.